One sample yielded the 13 T cell receptor beta chains listed below, sequenced in a study of blood T cell repertoires in COVID-19. Profiled with immunoSEQ multiplex PCR; TCRdb holds only in-frame clones, not every one. Here the sample spans over 45,000 clones, 91% being singletons. The sequenced sample consisted of peripheral blood. The receptor set was obtained from a human donor in a cohort sampled during active COVID-19.

The chain links TRBV9 to TRBJ1-4, with no clear D. CDR1 and CDR2 (germline): SGDLS, YYNGEE. Trimming took off 3 bases at V and 8 bases at J, with 17 bases between the two ends. This CDR3 is built from 15 residues. This CDR3 reads CASSARPSVGEKLFF. CDR3 coding DNA: TGTGCCAGCAGCGCCAGACCCTCGGTCGGGGAAAAACTGTTTTTT.

This sequence joins TRBV24-1 and TRBJ2-6; D might be TRBD1 (6 bases). Trimming took off 5 bases at V and 8 bases at J, with 9 bases between the two ends. In germline, CDR1 is KGHDR, CDR2 SFDVKD. The CDR3 runs to 13 residues. The CDR3 loop reads CATSGGQTNVLTF. The CDR3 DNA reads as TGTGCCACCAGTGGAGGACAGACCAACGTCCTGACTTTC.

This chain uses TRBV11-2 with TRBJ1-3; D gene ambiguous. CDR1 and CDR2 from the germline V gene are SGHAT and FQNNGV. The CDR3 totals 15 residues. The V gene lost 1 base and the J gene lost 4 bases, with 11 bases spanning the gap. Written as DNA, the CDR3 is TGTGCCAGCAGCTTAGGGGCCTTCACGGGAAACACCATATATTTT. Translated: CASSLGAFTGNTIYF.

The chain joins TRBV9 to TRBJ2-1, with 9 bases fitting TRBD2. The CDR3 is made up of 15 amino acids. From germline, CDR1 is SGDLS and CDR2 YYNGEE. V lost 4 bases and J lost 8; bases outside the gene matches: 10. This chain's CDR3 is CASSLIAGAHDEQFF. The CDR3 DNA follows: TGTGCCAGCAGCCTCATAGCGGGAGCCCACGATGAGCAGTTCTTC.

The genes are TRBV9 and TRBJ2-7; maybe TRBD2 (6 bases). Germline CDR1 reads SGDLS; CDR2 reads YYNGEE. V was cut by 0 bases and J by 2 bases, with 9 bases left in between. This CDR3 comprises 14 residues. The CDR3 bases are TGTGCCAGCAGCGTAGAGGGCGGGGCCTACGAGCAGTACTTC. This encodes CASSVEGGAYEQYF. Looking up the rest from reference TRBV9 and TRBJ2-7 gives the full variable domain: DSGVTQTPKHLITATGQRVTLRCSPRSGDLSVYWYQQSLDQGLQFLIQYYNGEERAKGNILERFSAQQFPDLHSELNLSSLELGDSALYFCASSVEGGAYEQYFGPGTRLTVT.

The chain recombines TRBV7-9 with TRBJ2-3; TRBD1 agrees at 7 bases. Germline V gene lookup returns CDR1 SEHNR and CDR2 FQNEAQ (reference sequence). J was trimmed by 1 base and V by 4 bases; bases with no gene match: 5. The CDR3 covers 15 residues. The CDR3 sequence is CASSYDRARTDTQYF. CDR3 nucleotides: TGTGCCAGCAGCTATGACAGGGCCCGCACAGATACGCAGTATTTT.

This clone was seen a handful of times. The chain links TRBV3-1 (or the pseudogene TRBV3-2) to TRBJ1-2; the D gene is possibly TRBD1 (5 bases). CDR1 is LGHDT and CDR2 is YNNKEL in the germline V gene (reference sequence). CDR3 length equals 18 residues. Trimming cost V 4 bases and J 0 bases, with 21 bases left between them. CDR3 sequence (DNA): TGTGCCAGCAGCCCCCTAGTCCAGGCTAGGGGCTCTAACTATGGCTACACCTTC. Amino acid sequence: CASSPLVQARGSNYGYTF.

The V call is TRBV19, the J call TRBJ1-2, with TRBD1 matching over 9 bases. Germline V gene sequence: CDR1 LNHDA, CDR2 SQIVND (reference sequence). After removal of 10 bases from V and 6 bases from J, the junction contained 9 bases not matched to a gene. CDR3 size: 13 residues. The CDR3 DNA sequence: TGTGCCACCCGGACAGGGGTCCGGAATGGCTACACCTTC. Protein product: CATRTGVRNGYTF.

The J gene is TRBJ1-2, the V gene TRBV5-1, with D perhaps TRBD1 (5 bases). V lost 4 bases to trimming and J lost 0 bases, with 13 bases between them. This CDR3 has 15 residues. CDR1 and CDR2 from the germline V gene are SGHRS and YFSETQ. CDR3 sequence (DNA): TGCGCCAGCAGCACGGGACTGGCCGCTAACTATGGCTACACCTTC. This translates into CASSTGLAANYGYTF.

The chain recombines TRBV7-2 with TRBJ2-7, with a possible D match to TRBD2 (6 bases). The CDR3 is 14 amino acids. The V gene lost 4 bases and the J gene lost 0 bases, with 10 bases spanning the gap. CDR1 and CDR2 from the germline V gene are SGHTA and FQGNSA. The CDR3 DNA sequence: TGTGCCAGCAGCTCCGTGGGACTCTCCTACGAGCAGTACTTC. Protein: CASSSVGLSYEQYF.

The chain links TRBV21-1 to TRBJ2-3; the DNA was not compared with TRBD1, the D call given in the table. TRBV21-1 is a documented pseudogene. CDR3 length: 17 amino acids. Here the CDR3 DNA reads TGTGCCAGCAGCAAACCCGACGGACAGGGAGGCACAGATACGCAGTATTTT. Amino acids: CASSKPDGQGGTDTQYF.

This clone was found once. The V gene is TRBV5-1, the J gene TRBJ2-3, with D possibly called TRBD1 or TRBD2 (6 bases each). The length of the CDR3 is 18 residues. The V and J ends lost 4 bases and 4 bases respectively, with 25 bases between them. The germline gives CDR1 SGHRS, CDR2 YFSETQ. The CDR3, as DNA: TGCGCCAGCAGCCTGGAGGGGGTCGGACCCCTGAACCCAGATACGCAGTATTTT. Amino acid sequence: CASSLEGVGPLNPDTQYF.

This sequence joins TRBV4-1 and TRBJ1-4; 7 bases match TRBD1. The germline gives CDR1 MGHRA, CDR2 YSYEKL. The J segment lost 7 bases and the V segment lost 3 bases, leaving 5 bases of the junction unmatched. The CDR3 totals 14 residues. This CDR3 reads CASSHGRGFEKLFF. DNA of the CDR3: TGCGCCAGCAGCCATGGCAGGGGGTTTGAAAAACTGTTTTTT.